This TCR beta chain derives from a study of shared clonotypes between healthy human individuals. Findings and caveats of the study: Researchers found naive subsets generally carried larger estimated richness than memory subsets.

The junction had 4 bases not matched to a gene; V was cut back by 0 bases and J by 1 base. Germline V gene data show CDR1 as KGHSH and CDR2 as LQKENI. CDR3 size: 16 residues. HIV-negative, healthy adults without recent acute infections or vaccinations were the donors. The assay was carried out at the deep level. Each sorted subset replicate got 200 ng genomic DNA, 25,000 to 35,000 genomes. Generated by immunoSEQ multiplex PCR, the TCRdb table keeps only in-frame clones and is missing some. The table lists around 510,000 clones, approximately 95% of them singletons, with approximately 0.06% in the top ten. As to this clone: Its antigen is undetermined.

Sequencing was performed on naive CD4+ T cells sorted from blood. Subset described: CD45RA+ positively selected. This TCR was sampled from a woman in her thirties in good health. This chain uses TRBV18 with TRBJ2-7; 9 positions match TRBD2. Written as DNA, the CDR3 is TGTGCCAGCTCACCACCGGGGACTAGCCTTTCCTACGAGCAGTACTTC. Amino acid sequence: CASSPPGTSLSYEQYF.